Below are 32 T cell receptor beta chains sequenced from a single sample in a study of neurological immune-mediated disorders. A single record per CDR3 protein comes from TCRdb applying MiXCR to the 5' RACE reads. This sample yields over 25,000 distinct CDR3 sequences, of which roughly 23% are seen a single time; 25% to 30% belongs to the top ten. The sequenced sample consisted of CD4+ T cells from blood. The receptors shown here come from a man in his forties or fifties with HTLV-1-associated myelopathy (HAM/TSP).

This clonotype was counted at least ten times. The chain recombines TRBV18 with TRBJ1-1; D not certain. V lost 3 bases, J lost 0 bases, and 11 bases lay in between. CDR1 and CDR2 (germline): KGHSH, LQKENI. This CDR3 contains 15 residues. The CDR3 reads CASSPVSTMNTEAFF. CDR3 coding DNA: TGTGCCAGCTCACCGGTTAGTACTATGAACACTGAAGCTTTCTTT.

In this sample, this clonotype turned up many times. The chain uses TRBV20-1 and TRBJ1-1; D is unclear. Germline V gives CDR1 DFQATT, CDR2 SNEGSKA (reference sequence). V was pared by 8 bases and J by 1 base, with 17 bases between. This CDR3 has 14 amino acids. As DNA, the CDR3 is TGCAGTCCGACTACTACAGTGAAGAACACTGAAGCTTTCTTT. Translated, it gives CSPTTTVKNTEAFF.

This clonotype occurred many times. DNA of the CDR3: TGCAGTGCTGGATCCGGACAGGGTTATAACACCTTC. It yields the protein CSAGSGQGYNTF. The chain carries TRBV20-1 and TRBJ1-2; 8 positions match TRBD1. V shed 5 bases, J shed 12 bases, and the junction held 11 bases outside the gene matches. The CDR3 has 12 amino acids. Germline V CDR1 and CDR2: DFQATT, SNEGSKA (reference sequence).

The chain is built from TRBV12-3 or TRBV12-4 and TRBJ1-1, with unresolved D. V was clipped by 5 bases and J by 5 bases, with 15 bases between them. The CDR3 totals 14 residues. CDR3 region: CASSPQFGRTEAFF. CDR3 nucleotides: TGTGCCAGCAGTCCCCAGTTCGGGCGGACTGAAGCTTTCTTT.

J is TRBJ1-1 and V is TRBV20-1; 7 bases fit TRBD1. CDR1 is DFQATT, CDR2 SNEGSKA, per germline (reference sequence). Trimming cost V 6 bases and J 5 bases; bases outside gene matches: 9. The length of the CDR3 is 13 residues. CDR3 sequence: CSAQAQGRTEAFF. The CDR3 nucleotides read TGCAGTGCCCAGGCACAGGGGAGAACTGAAGCTTTCTTT.

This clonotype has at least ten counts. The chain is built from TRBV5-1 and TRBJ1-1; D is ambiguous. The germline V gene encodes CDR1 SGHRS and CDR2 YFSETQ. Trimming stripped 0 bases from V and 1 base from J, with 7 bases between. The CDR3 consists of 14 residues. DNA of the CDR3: TGCGCCAGCAGCTTGGAGGGTAAGAACACTGAAGCTTTCTTT. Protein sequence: CASSLEGKNTEAFF.

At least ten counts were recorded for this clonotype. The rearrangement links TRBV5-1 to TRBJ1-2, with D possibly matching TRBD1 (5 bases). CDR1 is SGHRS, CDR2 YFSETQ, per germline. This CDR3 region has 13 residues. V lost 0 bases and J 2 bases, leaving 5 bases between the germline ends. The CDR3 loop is CASSLAGNYGYTF. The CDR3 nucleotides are TGCGCCAGCAGCTTGGCAGGGAACTATGGCTACACCTTC.

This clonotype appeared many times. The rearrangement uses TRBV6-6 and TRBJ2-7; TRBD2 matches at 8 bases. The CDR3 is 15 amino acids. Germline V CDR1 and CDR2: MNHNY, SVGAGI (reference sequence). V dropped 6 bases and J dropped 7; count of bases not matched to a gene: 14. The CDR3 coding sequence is TGTGCCAGCAGGTCCGCCGGGACTAGGGTGAGGGAGCAGTACTTC. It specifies CASRSAGTRVREQYF.

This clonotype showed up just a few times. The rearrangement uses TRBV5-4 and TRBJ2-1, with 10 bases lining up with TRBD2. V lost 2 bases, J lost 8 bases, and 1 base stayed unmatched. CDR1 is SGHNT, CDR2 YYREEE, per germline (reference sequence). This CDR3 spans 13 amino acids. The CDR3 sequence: CASSLGLADEQFF. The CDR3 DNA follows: TGTGCCAGCAGCTTAGGACTAGCGGATGAGCAGTTCTTC.

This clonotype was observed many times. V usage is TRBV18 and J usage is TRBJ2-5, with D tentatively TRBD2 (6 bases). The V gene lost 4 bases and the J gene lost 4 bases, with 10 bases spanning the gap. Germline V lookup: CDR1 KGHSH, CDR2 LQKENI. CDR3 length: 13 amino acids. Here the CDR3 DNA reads TGTGCCAGCTCACTTGGGGAGGCAGAGACCCAGTACTTC. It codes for CASSLGEAETQYF.

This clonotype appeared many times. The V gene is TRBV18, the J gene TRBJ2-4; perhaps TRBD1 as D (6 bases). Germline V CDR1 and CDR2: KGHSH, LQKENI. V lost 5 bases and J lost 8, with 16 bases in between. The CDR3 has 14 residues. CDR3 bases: TGTGCCAGCTCATCAACCACCAGGGGCGACATTCAGTACTTC. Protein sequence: CASSSTTRGDIQYF. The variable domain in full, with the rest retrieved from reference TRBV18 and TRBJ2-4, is NAGVMQNPRHLVRRRGQEARLRCSPMKGHSHVYWYRQLPEEGLKFMVYLQKENIIDESGMPKERFSAEFPKEGPSILRIQQVVRGDSAAYFCASSSTTRGDIQYFGAGTRLSVL.

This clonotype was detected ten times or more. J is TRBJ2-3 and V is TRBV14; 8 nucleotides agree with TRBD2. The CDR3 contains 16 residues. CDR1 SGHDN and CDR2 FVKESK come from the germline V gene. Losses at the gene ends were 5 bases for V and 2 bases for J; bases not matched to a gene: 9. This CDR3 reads CASSNRAGVATDTQYF. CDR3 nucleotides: TGTGCCAGCAGCAACCGAGCGGGAGTGGCCACAGATACGCAGTATTTT.

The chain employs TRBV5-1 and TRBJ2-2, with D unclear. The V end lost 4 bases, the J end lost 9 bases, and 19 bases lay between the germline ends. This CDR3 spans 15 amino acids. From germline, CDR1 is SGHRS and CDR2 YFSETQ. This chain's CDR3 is CASSLNSANIWELFF. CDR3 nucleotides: TGCGCCAGCAGCCTCAACTCAGCGAACATCTGGGAGCTGTTTTTT.

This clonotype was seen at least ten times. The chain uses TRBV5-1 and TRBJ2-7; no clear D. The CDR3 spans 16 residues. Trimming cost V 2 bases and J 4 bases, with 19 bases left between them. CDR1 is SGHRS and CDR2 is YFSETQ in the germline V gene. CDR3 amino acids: CASSLTAGSIPYEQYF. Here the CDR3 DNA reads TGCGCCAGCAGCTTAACGGCTGGCAGCATCCCTTACGAGCAGTACTTC.

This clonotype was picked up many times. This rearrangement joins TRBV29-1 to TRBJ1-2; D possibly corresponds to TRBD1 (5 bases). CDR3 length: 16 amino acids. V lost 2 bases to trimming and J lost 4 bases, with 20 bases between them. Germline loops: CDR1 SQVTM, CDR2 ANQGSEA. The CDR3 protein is CSVEWVLGQSVYGYTF. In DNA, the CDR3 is TGCAGCGTTGAATGGGTTCTGGGGCAGAGCGTCTATGGCTACACCTTC. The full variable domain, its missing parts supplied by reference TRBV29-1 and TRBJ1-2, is SAVISQKPSRDICQRGTSLTIQCQVDSQVTMMFWYRQQPGQSLTLIATANQGSEATYESGFVIDKFPISRPNLTFSTLTVSNMSPEDSSIYLCSVEWVLGQSVYGYTFGSGTRLTVV.

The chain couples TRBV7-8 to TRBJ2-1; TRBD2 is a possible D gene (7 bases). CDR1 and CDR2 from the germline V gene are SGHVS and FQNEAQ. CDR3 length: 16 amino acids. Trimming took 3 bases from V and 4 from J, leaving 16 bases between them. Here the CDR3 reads CASSFRGGPQYNEQFF. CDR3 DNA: TGTGCCAGCAGCTTCCGCGGGGGCCCCCAATACAATGAGCAGTTCTTC.

The CDR3 loop reads CASSPAEAGLVNEQFF. The CDR3 DNA reads TGCGCCAGCAGCCCCGCCGAGGCGGGGTTGGTTAATGAGCAGTTCTTC. This rearrangement joins TRBV5-1 to TRBJ2-1; the D gene is possibly TRBD2 (6 bases). Trimming stripped 4 bases from V and 7 bases from J, with 21 bases between. Per germline, CDR1 SGHRS and CDR2 YFSETQ. CDR3 size: 16 residues.

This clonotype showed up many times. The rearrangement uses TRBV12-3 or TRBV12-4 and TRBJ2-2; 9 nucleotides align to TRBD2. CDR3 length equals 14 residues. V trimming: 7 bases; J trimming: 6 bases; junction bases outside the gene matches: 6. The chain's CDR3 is CASTSSGNPGELFF. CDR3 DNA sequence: TGTGCCAGCACCTCTAGCGGGAATCCCGGGGAGCTGTTTTTT.

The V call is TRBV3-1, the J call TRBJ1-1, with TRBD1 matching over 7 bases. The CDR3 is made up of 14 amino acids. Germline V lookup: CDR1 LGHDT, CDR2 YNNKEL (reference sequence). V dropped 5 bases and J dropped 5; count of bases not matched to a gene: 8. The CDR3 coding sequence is TGTGCCAGCAGCAATCCGACAGGGCGGACTGAAGCTTTCTTT. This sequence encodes CASSNPTGRTEAFF.

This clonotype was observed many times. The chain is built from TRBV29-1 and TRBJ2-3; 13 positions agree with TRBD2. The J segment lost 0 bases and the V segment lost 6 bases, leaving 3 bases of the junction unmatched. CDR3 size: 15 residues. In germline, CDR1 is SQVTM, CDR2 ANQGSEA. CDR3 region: CSVTSGGTSTDTQYF. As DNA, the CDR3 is TGCAGCGTGACTAGCGGGGGGACAAGCACAGATACGCAGTATTTT.

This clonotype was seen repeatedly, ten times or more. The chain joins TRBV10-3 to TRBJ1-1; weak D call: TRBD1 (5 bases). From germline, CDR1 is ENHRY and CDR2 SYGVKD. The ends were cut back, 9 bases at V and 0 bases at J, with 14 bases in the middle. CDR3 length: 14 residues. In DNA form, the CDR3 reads TGTGCCATTCGCTCGGACACGGTGAACACTGAAGCTTTCTTT. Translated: CAIRSDTVNTEAFF.

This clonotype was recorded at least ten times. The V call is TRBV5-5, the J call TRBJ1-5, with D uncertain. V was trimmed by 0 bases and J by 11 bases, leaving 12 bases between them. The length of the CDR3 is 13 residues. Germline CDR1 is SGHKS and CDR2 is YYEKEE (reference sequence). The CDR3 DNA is TGTGCCAGCAGCTTGGTGAGGGCTTCATCCCAGCATTTT. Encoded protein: CASSLVRASSQHF.

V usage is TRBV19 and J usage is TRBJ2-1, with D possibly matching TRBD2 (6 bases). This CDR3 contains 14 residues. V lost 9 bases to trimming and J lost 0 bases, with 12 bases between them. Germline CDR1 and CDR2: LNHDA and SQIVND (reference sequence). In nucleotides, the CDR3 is TGTGCCAGCGGAGCGGGTAGCTCCTACAATGAGCAGTTCTTC. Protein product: CASGAGSSYNEQFF.

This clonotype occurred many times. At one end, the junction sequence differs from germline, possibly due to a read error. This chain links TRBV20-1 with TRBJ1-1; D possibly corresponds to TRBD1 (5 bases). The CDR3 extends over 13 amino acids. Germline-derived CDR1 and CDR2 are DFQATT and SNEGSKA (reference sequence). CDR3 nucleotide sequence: TGCAGTGCTAGAGAGGCAGGGAACGCTGAAGCTTTCTTT. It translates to CSAREAGNAEAFF.

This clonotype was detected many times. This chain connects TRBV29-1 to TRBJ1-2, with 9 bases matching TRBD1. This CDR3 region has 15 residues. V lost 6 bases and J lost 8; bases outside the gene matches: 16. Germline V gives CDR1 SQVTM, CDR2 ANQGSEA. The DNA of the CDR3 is TGCAGCGTCAAACCACCGGGACAGGGAGCGCGGGGCTACACCTTC. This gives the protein CSVKPPGQGARGYTF.

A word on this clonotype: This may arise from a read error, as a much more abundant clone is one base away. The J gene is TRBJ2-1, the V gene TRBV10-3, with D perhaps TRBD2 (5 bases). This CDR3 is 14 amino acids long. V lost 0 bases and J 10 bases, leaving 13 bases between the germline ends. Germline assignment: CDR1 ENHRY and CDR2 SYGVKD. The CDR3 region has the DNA TGTGCCATCAGTGAGTCTGGAGATGGGAGCGAGCAGTTCTTC. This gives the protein CAISESGDGSEQFF.

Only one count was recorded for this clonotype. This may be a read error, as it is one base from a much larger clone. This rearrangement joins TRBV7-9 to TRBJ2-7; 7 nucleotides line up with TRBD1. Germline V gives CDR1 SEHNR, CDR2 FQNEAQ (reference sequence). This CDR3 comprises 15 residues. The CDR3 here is CASSWDRGLGRLGDF. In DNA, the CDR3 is TGTGCCAGCAGCTGGGACAGAGGACTTGGGCGACTTGGGGACTTC.

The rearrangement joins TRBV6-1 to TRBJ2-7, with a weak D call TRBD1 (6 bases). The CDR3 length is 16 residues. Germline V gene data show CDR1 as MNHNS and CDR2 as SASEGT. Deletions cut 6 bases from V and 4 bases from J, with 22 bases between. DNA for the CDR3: TGTGCCAGCAGGGATTTGACAGGCGGCTATGAGTACGAGCAGTACTTC. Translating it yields CASRDLTGGYEYEQYF.

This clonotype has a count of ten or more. The CDR3 is CASSLRDSPRTQAFF. Here the CDR3 DNA reads TGTGCCAGCAGCCTTAGAGACAGTCCCCGGACCCAAGCTTTCTTT. The chain recombines TRBV5-4 with TRBJ1-1; D possibly corresponds to TRBD1 (5 bases). The CDR3 runs 15 residues. Germline V lookup: CDR1 SGHNT, CDR2 YYREEE (reference sequence). Trimming shortened V by 4 bases and J by 9 bases, and 22 bases separated the two germline ends.

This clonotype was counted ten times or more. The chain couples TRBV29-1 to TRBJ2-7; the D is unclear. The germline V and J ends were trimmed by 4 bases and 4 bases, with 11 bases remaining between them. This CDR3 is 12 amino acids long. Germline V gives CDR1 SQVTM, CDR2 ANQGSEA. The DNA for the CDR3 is TGCAGCGTTGTAACAGATAATTACGAGCAGTACTTC. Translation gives CSVVTDNYEQYF.

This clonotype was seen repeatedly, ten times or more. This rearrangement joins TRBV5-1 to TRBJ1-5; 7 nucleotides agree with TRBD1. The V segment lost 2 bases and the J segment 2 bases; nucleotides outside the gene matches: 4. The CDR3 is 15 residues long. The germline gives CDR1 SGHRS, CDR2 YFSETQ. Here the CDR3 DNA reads TGCGCCAGCAGCTTTGAGGGGGCTGGCAATCAGCCCCAGCATTTT. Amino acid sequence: CASSFEGAGNQPQHF.

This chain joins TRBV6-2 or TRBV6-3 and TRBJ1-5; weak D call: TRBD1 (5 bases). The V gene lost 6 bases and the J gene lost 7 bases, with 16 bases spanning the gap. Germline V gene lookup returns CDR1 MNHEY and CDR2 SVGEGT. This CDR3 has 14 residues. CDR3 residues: CASRNGALGQPQHF. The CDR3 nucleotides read TGTGCCAGCAGAAACGGGGCTCTGGGACAGCCCCAGCATTTT.